These 8 T cell receptor beta chains originate from one sample sequenced in a study of blood T cell repertoires in COVID-19. This table comes from immunoSEQ multiplex PCR, and its TCRdb copy is limited to in-frame clones, with some not included. The sample comprises under 200,000 clones, 85% to 90% of which are singletons, and roughly 3.9% rests with the top ten. Material for sequencing was peripheral blood. These receptors came from a man aged 18 to 30 with active or convalescent COVID-19.

The V and J genes are TRBV19 and TRBJ2-5, with 11 bases fitting TRBD2. The J segment lost 3 bases and the V segment lost 6 bases, leaving 3 bases of the junction unmatched. The CDR3 has 14 amino acids. Germline V gene data show CDR1 as LNHDA and CDR2 as SQIVND (reference sequence). The CDR3 coding sequence is TGTGCCAGTAGCCCGACTAGCGGGGAAGAGACCCAGTACTTC. Translation gives CASSPTSGEETQYF. The entire variable domain, with the rest obtained from reference TRBV19 and TRBJ2-5, is as follows: DGGITQSPKYLFRKEGQNVTLSCEQNLNHDAMYWYRQDPGQGLRLIYYSQIVNDFQKGDIAEGYSVSREKKESFPLTVTSAQKNPTAFYLCASSPTSGEETQYFGPGTRLLVL.

This clone was observed a few times. In DNA form, the CDR3 reads TGTGCCATCAGTGAGTCCCAGGGGGTATATGCGGGCACTGAAGCTTTCTTT. This codes for CAISESQGVYAGTEAFF. This chain uses TRBV10-3 with TRBJ1-1; 7 nucleotides line up with TRBD1. Germline loops: CDR1 ENHRY, CDR2 SYGVKD. CDR3 length equals 17 residues. Trimming removed 0 bases from V and 4 bases from J; junction bases left unmatched: 11.

The V call is TRBV5-1, the J call TRBJ2-1, with 9 bases that match TRBD2. Per the germline V gene, CDR1 is SGHRS and CDR2 is YFSETQ. The length of the CDR3 is 22 residues. The J segment lost 0 bases and the V segment lost 0 bases, leaving 19 bases of the junction unmatched. CDR3 in amino acids: CASSLGRRLAGQLLSSYNEQFF. DNA of the CDR3: TGCGCCAGCAGCTTGGGGAGGCGGCTAGCGGGACAACTACTGAGCTCCTACAATGAGCAGTTCTTC.

This rearrangement joins TRBV5-1 to TRBJ1-2; D not certain. The V gene's germline CDR1 is SGHRS and CDR2 YFSETQ. V lost 0 bases, J lost 7 bases, and 16 bases lay in between. CDR3 length: 15 residues. CDR3 nucleotides: TGCGCCAGCAGCTTGGCGGCTCTGGGAGGTCCTGGCTACACCTTC. Protein sequence: CASSLAALGGPGYTF.

The V and J genes are TRBV19 and TRBJ1-5; D is perhaps TRBD1 (5 bases). Trimming pared 2 bases from V and 4 bases from J, leaving 18 bases between. The CDR3 has 17 amino acids. Germline V gives CDR1 LNHDA, CDR2 SQIVND (reference sequence). The chain's CDR3 is CASSIPQRSGGNQPQHF. The CDR3 DNA sequence: TGTGCCAGTAGTATACCCCAGAGGAGCGGGGGAAATCAGCCCCAGCATTTT.

The chain carries TRBV2 and TRBJ2-1; D is perhaps TRBD1 (5 bases). Germline CDR1 SNHLY, CDR2 FYNNEI. There are 14 residues in the CDR3. Trimming stripped 3 bases from V and 4 bases from J, with 10 bases between. CDR3 sequence (DNA): TGTGCCAGCAGTGAGAGACAGCTATACAATGAGCAGTTCTTC. Its translation: CASSERQLYNEQFF. The complete variable domain, with remaining parts taken from reference TRBV2 and TRBJ2-1, reads EPEVTQTPSHQVTQMGQEVILRCVPISNHLYFYWYRQILGQKVEFLVSFYNNEISEKSEIFDDQFSVERPDGSNFTLKIRSTKLEDSAMYFCASSERQLYNEQFFGPGTRLTVL.

The V gene is TRBV3-1 (or the pseudogene TRBV3-2), the J gene TRBJ1-1; D remains unclear. The CDR3 loop spans 14 amino acids. Germline V gene data show CDR1 as LGHDT and CDR2 as YNNKEL (reference sequence). The ends were cut back, 3 bases at V and 5 bases at J, with 13 bases in the middle. The CDR3 DNA follows: TGTGCCAGCAGCCATGGTACGGCGGGAACTGAAGCTTTCTTT. Translated: CASSHGTAGTEAFF.

The rearrangement joins TRBV9 to TRBJ2-7; a possible D gene is TRBD2 (6 bases). The V and J ends lost 4 bases and 6 bases respectively, with 17 bases between them. CDR1 and CDR2 from the germline V gene are SGDLS and YYNGEE. This CDR3 region has 14 residues. Here the CDR3 reads CASSPMGTGLEQYF. In DNA, the CDR3 is TGTGCCAGCAGCCCCATGGGGACTGGCCTCGAGCAGTACTTC.